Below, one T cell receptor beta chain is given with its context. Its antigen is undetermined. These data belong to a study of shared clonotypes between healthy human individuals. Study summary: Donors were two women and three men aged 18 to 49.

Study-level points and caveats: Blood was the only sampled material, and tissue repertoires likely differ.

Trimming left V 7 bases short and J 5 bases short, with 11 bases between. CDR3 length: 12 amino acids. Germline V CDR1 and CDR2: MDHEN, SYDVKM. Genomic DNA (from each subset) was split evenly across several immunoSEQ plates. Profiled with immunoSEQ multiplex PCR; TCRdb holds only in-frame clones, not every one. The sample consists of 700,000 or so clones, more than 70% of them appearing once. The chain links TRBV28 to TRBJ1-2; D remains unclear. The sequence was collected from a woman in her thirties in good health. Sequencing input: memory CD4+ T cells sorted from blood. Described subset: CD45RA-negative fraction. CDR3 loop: CASTQSGYGYTF. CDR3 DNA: TGTGCCAGCACTCAATCGGGGTATGGCTACACCTTC.